This TCR beta chain was captured by sequencing in a study of regulatory T cells in long-lasting Graves disease. Across the whole study: Patients with new Graves' disease had used antithyroid drugs below 3 months.

Time point: newly diagnosed GD, antithyroid drugs for less than 3 months. With RNA extracted from PBMCs as input, the TCR library was made. CDR1 and CDR2 from the germline V gene are DFQATT and SNEGSKA (reference sequence). J lost 6 bases, V lost 1 base, and 8 bases had no gene match. CDR3 length equals 16 residues. This clonotype was found many times. Arm-PCR with iRepertoire HTBI primers amplified the CDR3 regions for these TCR beta libraries. TCRdb redid the calling of the multiplex PCR reads with MiXCR, one entry per CDR3 protein. The sample contains about 440,000 distinct CDR3 sequences, approximately 16% of which appear only once. This sample also appeared in a second study, on T cells in Graves' hyperthyroidism and ophthalmopathy. That source reports: Peripheral blood also featured most of the thyroid clonotypes expanded above 0.001.

This rearrangement joins TRBV20-1 to TRBJ2-1; 11 bases are shared with TRBD2. The receptor was isolated from a woman aged 18-30 years with Graves disease. The specimen comprised peripheral blood mononuclear cells (PBMCs), sampled at new diagnosis, from a patient treated with antithyroid drugs. The CDR3 reads CSARGLAGHGGNEQFF. The CDR3 coding sequence is TGCAGTGCTAGAGGACTAGCGGGACACGGAGGCAATGAGCAGTTCTTC.